This T cell receptor beta chain came from a study of blood T cell repertoires in COVID-19. About the study: The study drew acute and convalescent COVID-19 samples from the United States, Italy and Spain. The cDNA or gDNA used as material had been derived from T cells, B-cell-depleted T cells, or PBMCs.

Per the original data handling: Amplified reference gene primers provided the basis for estimating nucleated cell counts. Clones were sequenced by immunoSEQ multiplex PCR, and TCRdb holds only the in-frame ones, with some missing. V, J and clone size are those of that table, while D and trimming were read from the DNA. The sample has 65,000 to 70,000 clones; 65% to 90% are singletons. The TCR originated in a man older than 75 with active COVID-19. Sequenced input: peripheral blood.

The DNA for the CDR3 is TGTGCCAGCAGTTTATTACGCAGGGCCCAATTCGCCCAGTACTTC. Residues: CASSLLRRAQFAQYF. The J gene is TRBJ2-5, the V gene TRBV28; possible D gene TRBD1, 5 bases. This CDR3 spans 15 amino acids. The germline gives CDR1 MDHEN, CDR2 SYDVKM. The V gene lost 1 base and the J gene lost 9 bases, with 18 bases spanning the gap. Based on the CDR3 plus reference TRBV28 and TRBJ2-5, the full variable domain is DVKVTQSSRYLVKRTGEKVFLECVQDMDHENMFWYRQDPGLGLRLIYFSYDVKMKEKGDIPEGYSVSREKKERFSLILESASTNQTSMYLCASSLLRRAQFAQYFGPGTRLLVL.